This T cell receptor beta chain was retrieved from a study of blood T cell repertoires in COVID-19. Study-level information: Researchers got acute and convalescent COVID-19 samples from the United States, Italy and Spain. PBMCs, B-cell-depleted T cells, or T cells provided the cDNA or gDNA that made up the material.

In the original analysis: Amplification with reference gene primers provided the estimates of nucleated cell counts. The data were produced by immunoSEQ multiplex PCR, yet TCRdb's version contains in-frame clones alone and is incomplete. V, J and clone size were drawn from that table, and D and trimming were deduced from the DNA. The sample lists around 63,000 clones; 65% to 80% were seen once. The CDR3 runs to 13 residues. The germline V gene has CDR1 MNHEY and CDR2 SVGAGI. V lost 6 bases to trimming and J lost 6 bases; unmatched junction nucleotides: 5. The source is a woman in her seventies with acute or convalescent COVID-19. The V call is TRBV6-5, the J call TRBJ2-3; TRBD2 matches 8 bases. The specimen was peripheral blood. This chain's CDR3 is CASRTGTRDTQYF. In DNA, the CDR3 is TGTGCCAGCAGGACCGGGACTAGGGATACGCAGTATTTT.